The entry that follows covers one T cell receptor beta chain sequence. Its antigen is not identified. The CDR3 goes on 3 residues after the read ends, and that part is filled in from the germline J gene. The germline CDR1 and CDR2 sequences are SGHTA and FQGNSA. The length of the CDR3 is 15 residues. V was shortened by 6 bases and J by 6 bases, with 18 bases between the two germline ends. Data came from immunoSEQ multiplex PCR; TCRdb stores just in-frame clones and leaves some out. This table holds about 14,000 clones. Related graft donors supplied nonmyeloablative bone marrow transplants, and mixed chimerism was transient. CD4+CD25+CD127- Tregs, CD4+CD25- non-Tregs, CD4 and CD8 cells were sorted. This entry comes from a study of Tregs in tolerant kidney transplant recipients. Study-wide points: Expanding Tregs on activated donor B cells appeared to best identify donor-specific TCRbeta clones. No direct test of biological reproducibility was done here. Some patients' samples used different primers over time, so nucleotide sequences weren't comparable.

The TCR was taken from a human patient who received a combined kidney and bone marrow transplant. Some of the T cells may derive from the graft donor. This specimen consisted of CD8+ T cells from blood (PBMCs), obtained 6 months after the transplant. The chain recombines TRBV7-2 with TRBJ2-4; a weak D match, TRBD1 (6 bases). The CDR3 loop reads CASRPLGHPTNIQYF. The part of the CDR3 DNA that was read is TGTGCCAGCAGACCCCTGGGACACCCTACAAACATT.